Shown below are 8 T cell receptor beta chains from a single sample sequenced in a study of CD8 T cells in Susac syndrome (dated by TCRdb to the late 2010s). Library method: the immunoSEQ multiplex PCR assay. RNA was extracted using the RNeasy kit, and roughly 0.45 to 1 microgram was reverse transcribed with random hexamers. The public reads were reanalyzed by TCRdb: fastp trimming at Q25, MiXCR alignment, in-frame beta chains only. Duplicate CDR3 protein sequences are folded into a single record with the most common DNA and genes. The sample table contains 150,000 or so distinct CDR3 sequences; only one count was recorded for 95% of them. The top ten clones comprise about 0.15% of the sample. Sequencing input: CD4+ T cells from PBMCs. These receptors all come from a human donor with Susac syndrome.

DNA of the CDR3: TGTGCCAGCAGCTCAAGCAAAGTAGTGGGGAACACCGGGGAGCTGTTTTTT. This gives the protein CASSSSKVVGNTGELFF. The chain uses TRBV7-9 and TRBJ2-2; D not resolved. Germline CDR1 and CDR2: SEHNR and FQNEAQ (reference sequence). The CDR3 spans 17 residues. The germline V and J ends were trimmed by 4 bases and 1 base, with 16 bases remaining between them.

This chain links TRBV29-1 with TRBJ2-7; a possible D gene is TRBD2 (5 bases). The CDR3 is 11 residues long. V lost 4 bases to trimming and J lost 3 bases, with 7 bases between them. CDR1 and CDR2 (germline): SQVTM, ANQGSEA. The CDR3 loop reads CSVVLDYEQYF. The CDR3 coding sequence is TGCAGCGTTGTACTAGACTACGAGCAGTACTTC.

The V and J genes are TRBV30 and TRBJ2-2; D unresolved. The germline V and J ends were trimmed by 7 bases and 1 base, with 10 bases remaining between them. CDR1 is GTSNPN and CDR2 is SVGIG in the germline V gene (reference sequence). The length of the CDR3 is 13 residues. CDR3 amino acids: CAYTDENTGELFF. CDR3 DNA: TGTGCCTATACGGACGAGAACACCGGGGAGCTGTTTTTT.

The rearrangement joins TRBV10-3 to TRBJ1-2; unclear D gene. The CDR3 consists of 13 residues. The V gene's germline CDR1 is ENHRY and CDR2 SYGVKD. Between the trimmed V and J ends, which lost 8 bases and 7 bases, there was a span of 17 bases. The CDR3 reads CAIHGRIESGYTF. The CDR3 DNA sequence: TGTGCCATCCACGGAAGAATCGAGTCTGGCTACACCTTC.

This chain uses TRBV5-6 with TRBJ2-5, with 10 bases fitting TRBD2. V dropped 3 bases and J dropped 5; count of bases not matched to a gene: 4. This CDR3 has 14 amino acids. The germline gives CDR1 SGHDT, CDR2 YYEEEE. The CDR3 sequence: CASSYGLAVETQYF. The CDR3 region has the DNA TGTGCCAGCAGCTATGGACTAGCGGTTGAGACCCAGTACTTC. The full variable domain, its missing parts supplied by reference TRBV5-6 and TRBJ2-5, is DAGVTQSPTHLIKTRGQQVTLRCSPKSGHDTVSWYQQALGQGPQFIFQYYEEEERQRGNFPDRFSGHQFPNYSSELNVNALLLGDSALYLCASSYGLAVETQYFGPGTRLLVL.

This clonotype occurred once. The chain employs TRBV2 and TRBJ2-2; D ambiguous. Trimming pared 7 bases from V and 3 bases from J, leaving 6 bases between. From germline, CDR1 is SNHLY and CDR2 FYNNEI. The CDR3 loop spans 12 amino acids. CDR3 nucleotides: TGTGCCAGCAATACACACACCGGGGAGCTGTTTTTT. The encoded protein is CASNTHTGELFF.

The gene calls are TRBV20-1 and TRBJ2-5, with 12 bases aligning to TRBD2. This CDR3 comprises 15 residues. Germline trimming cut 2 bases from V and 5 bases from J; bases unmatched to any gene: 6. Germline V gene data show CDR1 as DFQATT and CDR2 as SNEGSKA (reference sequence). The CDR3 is CSARPLAGGPETQYF. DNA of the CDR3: TGCAGTGCTAGACCGCTAGCGGGGGGGCCGGAGACCCAGTACTTC.

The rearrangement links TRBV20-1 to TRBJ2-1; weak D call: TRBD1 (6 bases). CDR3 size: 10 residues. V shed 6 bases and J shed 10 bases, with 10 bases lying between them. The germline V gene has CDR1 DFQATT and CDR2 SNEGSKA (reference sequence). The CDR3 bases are TGCAGTGCCACTGACAGGGAGCAGTTCTTC. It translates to CSATDREQFF.